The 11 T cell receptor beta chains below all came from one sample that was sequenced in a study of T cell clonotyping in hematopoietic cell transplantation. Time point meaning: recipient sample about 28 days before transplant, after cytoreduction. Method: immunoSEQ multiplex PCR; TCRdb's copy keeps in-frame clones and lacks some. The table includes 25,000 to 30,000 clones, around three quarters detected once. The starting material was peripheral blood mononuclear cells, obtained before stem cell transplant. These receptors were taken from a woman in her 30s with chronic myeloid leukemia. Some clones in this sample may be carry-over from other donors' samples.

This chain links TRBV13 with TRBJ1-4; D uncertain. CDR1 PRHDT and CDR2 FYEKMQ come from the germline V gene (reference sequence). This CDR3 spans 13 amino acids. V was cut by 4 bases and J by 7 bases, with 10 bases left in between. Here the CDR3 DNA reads TGTGCCAGCAGCTCGGGCAGGAGTGAAAAACTGTTTTTT. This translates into CASSSGRSEKLFF. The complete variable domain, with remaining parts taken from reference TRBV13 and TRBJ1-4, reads AAGVIQSPRHLIKEKRETATLKCYPIPRHDTVYWYQQGPGQDPQFLISFYEKMQSDKGSIPDRFSAQQFSDYHSELNMSSLELGDSALYFCASSSGRSEKLFFGSGTQLSVL.

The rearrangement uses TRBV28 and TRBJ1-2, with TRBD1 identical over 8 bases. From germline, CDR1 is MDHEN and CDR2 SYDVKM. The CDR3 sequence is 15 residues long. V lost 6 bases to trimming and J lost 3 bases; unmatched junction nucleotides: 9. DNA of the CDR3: TGTGCCAGCAGACTACCAGGGGGCAGGGACTATGGCTACACCTTC. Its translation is CASRLPGGRDYGYTF.

The CDR3 coding sequence is TGTGCCAGCAGTGGCCTGGGTTCGGGTGGAAACACCATATATTTT. This codes for CASSGLGSGGNTIYF. This chain uses TRBV6-5 with TRBJ1-3; D remains unclear. Germline CDR1 is MNHEY and CDR2 is SVGAGI. V was shortened by 5 bases and J by 3 bases, with 14 bases between the two germline ends. The CDR3 runs 15 residues.

This CDR3 is CAWSSVGRRSYGYTF. CDR3 DNA: TGTGCCTGGAGTTCTGTGGGCCGGCGAAGCTATGGCTACACCTTC. The chain joins TRBV30 to TRBJ1-2, with D unclear. The V gene lost 2 bases and the J gene lost 4 bases, with 17 bases spanning the gap. This CDR3 contains 15 residues. Germline values: CDR1 GTSNPN, CDR2 SVGIG (reference sequence).

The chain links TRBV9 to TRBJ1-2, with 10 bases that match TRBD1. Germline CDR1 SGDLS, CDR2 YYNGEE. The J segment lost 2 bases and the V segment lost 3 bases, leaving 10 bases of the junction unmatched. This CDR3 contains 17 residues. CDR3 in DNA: TGTGCCAGCAGCGAAAATCCAAGGACAGGGGGAAACTATGGCTACACCTTC. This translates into CASSENPRTGGNYGYTF. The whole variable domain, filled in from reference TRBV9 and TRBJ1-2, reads DSGVTQTPKHLITATGQRVTLRCSPRSGDLSVYWYQQSLDQGLQFLIQYYNGEERAKGNILERFSAQQFPDLHSELNLSSLELGDSALYFCASSENPRTGGNYGYTFGSGTRLTVV.

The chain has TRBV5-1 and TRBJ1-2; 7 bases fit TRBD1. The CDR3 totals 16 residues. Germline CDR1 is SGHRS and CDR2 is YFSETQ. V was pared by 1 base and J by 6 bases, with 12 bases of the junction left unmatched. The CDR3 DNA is TGCGCCAGCAGCTTGTTCGCGACAGGGAGAGGTGATGGCTACACCTTC. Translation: CASSLFATGRGDGYTF.

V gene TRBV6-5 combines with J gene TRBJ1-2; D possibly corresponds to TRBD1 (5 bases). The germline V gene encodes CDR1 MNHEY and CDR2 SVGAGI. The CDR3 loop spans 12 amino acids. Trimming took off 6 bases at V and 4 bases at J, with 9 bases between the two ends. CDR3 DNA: TGTGCCAGCAGAAAAACAGGCTATGGCTACACCTTC. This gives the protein CASRKTGYGYTF.

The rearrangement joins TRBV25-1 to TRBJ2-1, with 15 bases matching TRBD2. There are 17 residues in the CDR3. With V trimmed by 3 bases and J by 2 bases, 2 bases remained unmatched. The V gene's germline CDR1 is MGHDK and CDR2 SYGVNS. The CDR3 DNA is TGTGCCAGCAGTGATGGGACTAGCGGGGGGACCTACAATGAGCAGTTCTTC. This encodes CASSDGTSGGTYNEQFF.

CDR3 nucleotides: TGCGCCAGCAGCCAACGGTATCAGGGAGCTAACTATGGCTACACCTTC. Its protein is CASSQRYQGANYGYTF. The J gene is TRBJ1-2, the V gene TRBV4-1, with D tentatively TRBD1 (5 bases). The length of the CDR3 is 16 residues. The germline V gene has CDR1 MGHRA and CDR2 YSYEKL. V was clipped by 2 bases and J by 0 bases, with 13 bases between them.

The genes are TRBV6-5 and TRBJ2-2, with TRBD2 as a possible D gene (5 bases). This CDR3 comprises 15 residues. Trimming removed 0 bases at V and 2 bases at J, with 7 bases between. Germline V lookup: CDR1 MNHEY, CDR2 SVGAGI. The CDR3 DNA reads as TGTGCCAGCAGTTACTCGAGGGTTAACACCGGGGAGCTGTTTTTT. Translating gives CASSYSRVNTGELFF.

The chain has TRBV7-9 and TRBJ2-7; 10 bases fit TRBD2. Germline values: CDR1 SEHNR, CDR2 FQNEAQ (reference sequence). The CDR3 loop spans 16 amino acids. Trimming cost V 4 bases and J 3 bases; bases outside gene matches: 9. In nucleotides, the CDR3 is TGTGCCAGCAGCTCTGGGAGATCTAGCGGGGGCTACGAGCAGTACTTC. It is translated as CASSSGRSSGGYEQYF.